The clone carrying this T cell receptor (beta chain) occurred many times. Unique molecular identifiers, one per molecule, were present on every TCR cDNA molecule. A single record per CDR3 protein comes from TCRdb applying MiXCR to the 5' RACE reads. The table includes about 120,000 distinct CDR3 sequences, 12% detected once. The sample's time point: blood at routine non-recurrence follow-up after resection. The sequenced material consisted of unsorted whole RNA from tumor, nontumor lung or frozen PBMC. The sample comes from a study of spatial heterogeneity in lung cancer. Germline CDR1 is SGHTA and CDR2 is FQGNSA. V gave up 5 bases and J gave up 6 bases; unmatched junction bases: 8. The CDR3 consists of 15 residues.

V gene TRBV7-2 combines with J gene TRBJ2-3; 10 bases line up with TRBD2. This receptor was taken from a male donor with early-stage non-small cell lung cancer. Sequences were derived from PBMCs, sampled at follow-up. In DNA, the CDR3 is TGTGCCAGCAGCCAGAGCGGGGGGGGCCGGGATACGCAGTATTTT. The encoded protein is CASSQSGGGRDTQYF. Based on the CDR3 plus reference TRBV7-2 and TRBJ2-3, the full variable domain is GAGVSQSPSNKVTEKGKDVELRCDPISGHTALYWYRQSLGQGLEFLIYFQGNSAPDKSGLPSDRFSAERTGGSVSTLTIQRTQQEDSAVYLCASSQSGGGRDTQYFGPGTRLTVL.